This passage covers 28 T cell receptor beta chains from one sample sequenced in a study of T cells in localized non-small cell lung cancer. Repertoires were generated with immunoSEQ multiplex PCR, while TCRdb's copy carries only in-frame clones and drops some. Of about 70,000 clones detected, around 85% appear once; the ten largest clones hold 20% to 25%. Specimen: peripheral blood, collected before any cancer treatment. Every receptor here comes from a male donor at least 60 years old with stage III squamous cell lung carcinoma.

A few counts support this clone. CDR3 region: CASSTSGGNTEAFF. The CDR3 DNA reads TGCGCCAGCAGCACATCAGGGGGCAACACTGAAGCTTTCTTT. The V gene is TRBV5-1, the J gene TRBJ1-1; 8 nucleotides line up with TRBD1. There are 14 residues in the CDR3. Germline assignment: CDR1 SGHRS and CDR2 YFSETQ. V trimming: 4 bases; J trimming: 2 bases; junction bases outside the gene matches: 4.

This chain links TRBV4-2 with TRBJ1-6, with D possibly being TRBD1 (6 bases). The CDR3 runs to 16 residues. CDR1 is LGHNA, CDR2 YNFKEQ, per germline. Between the trimmed V and J ends, which lost 1 base and 9 bases, there was a span of 16 bases. The CDR3, as DNA: TGTGCCAGCAGCCAAGCTCCCCGGGGGCGCTTTTCACCCCTCCACTTT. Protein product: CASSQAPRGRFSPLHF.

The gene calls are TRBV4-1 and TRBJ1-1; D is possibly TRBD1 (6 bases). The CDR3 has 16 residues. V shed 2 bases and J shed 1 base, with 14 bases lying between them. The germline V gene encodes CDR1 MGHRA and CDR2 YSYEKL. The CDR3 DNA is TGCGCCAGCAGCCAATCCAGGGGTAGCGGGAACACTGAAGCTTTCTTT. Translating it yields CASSQSRGSGNTEAFF.

The genes are TRBV6-5 and TRBJ1-2, with a weak D call TRBD1 (5 bases). The CDR3 has 14 amino acids. CDR1 MNHEY and CDR2 SVGAGI come from the germline V gene. Trimming stripped 7 bases from V and 6 bases from J, with 18 bases between. The CDR3 is CASTTGGVKNGYTF. CDR3 sequence (DNA): TGTGCCAGCACGACCGGAGGGGTAAAAAATGGCTACACCTTC.

The rearrangement links TRBV7-2 to TRBJ2-3; 11 nucleotides match TRBD2. Trimming cost V 1 base and J 5 bases; bases outside gene matches: 5. Germline CDR1 and CDR2: SGHTA and FQGNSA. The CDR3 totals 16 residues. CDR3 sequence (DNA): TGTGCCAGCAGCTTAGTTAGCGGGGGGGCTGGAGATACGCAGTATTTT. Protein sequence: CASSLVSGGAGDTQYF.

The chain couples TRBV5-6 to TRBJ2-7; no firm D call. Trimming removed 0 bases at V and 1 base at J, with 14 bases between. From germline, CDR1 is SGHDT and CDR2 YYEEEE. The CDR3 has 16 amino acids. The CDR3 loop is CASSLAGTAPSYEQYV. The CDR3 nucleotides are TGTGCCAGCAGCTTGGCCGGAACAGCCCCATCCTACGAGCAGTACGTC.

This clone is medium-sized. This chain joins TRBV5-4 and TRBJ1-2; TRBD1 matches 8 bases. Germline assignment: CDR1 SGHNT and CDR2 YYREEE (reference sequence). This CDR3 is built from 18 residues. J lost 0 bases, V lost 0 bases, and 10 bases had no gene match. The CDR3 DNA is TGTGCCAGCAGCTTGGGTTATTCCGACAGGGGAACTAACTATGGCTACACCTTC. It is translated as CASSLGYSDRGTNYGYTF.

The chain employs TRBV29-1 and TRBJ1-1, with D uncertain. Trimming removed 5 bases at V and 6 bases at J, with 13 bases between. Germline-derived CDR1 and CDR2 are SQVTM and ANQGSEA. The CDR3 is made up of 12 amino acids. CDR3 sequence: CSVRSYGAEAFF. DNA for the CDR3: TGCAGCGTTCGGAGTTACGGCGCTGAAGCTTTCTTT.

The chain has TRBV6-5 and TRBJ1-3; D is ambiguous. The CDR3 is 12 residues long. CDR1 is MNHEY, CDR2 SVGAGI, per germline. With 7 bases removed from V and 4 bases from J, the gap between germline ends came to 8 bases. CDR3 sequence reads: CASISPGNTIYF. The CDR3 DNA follows: TGTGCCAGCATCTCACCGGGAAACACCATATATTTT.

The rearrangement links TRBV5-4 to TRBJ2-3; 12 bases are a match to TRBD1. The J segment lost 4 bases and the V segment lost 4 bases, leaving 4 bases of the junction unmatched. Germline CDR1 and CDR2: SGHNT and YYREEE (reference sequence). The CDR3 runs to 15 residues. The CDR3 nucleotides read TGTGCCAGCAGCCCCCGGGACAGGGGGCCAGATACGCAGTATTTT. Its translation: CASSPRDRGPDTQYF. Full variable domain (missing parts from reference TRBV5-4 and TRBJ2-3): ETGVTQSPTHLIKTRGQQVTLRCSSQSGHNTVSWYQQALGQGPQFIFQYYREEENGRGNFPPRFSGLQFPNYSSELNVNALELDDSALYLCASSPRDRGPDTQYFGPGTRLTVL.

This clone occurred once. The rearrangement joins TRBV19 to TRBJ1-6, with 7 bases identical to TRBD1. CDR1 and CDR2 from the germline V gene are LNHDA and SQIVND (reference sequence). The CDR3 sequence is 16 residues long. V dropped 2 bases and J dropped 14; count of bases not matched to a gene: 15. The DNA for the CDR3 is TGTGCCAGTAGTATAAAGGGACAGTTGACCCCTCCGGCCCTCCACTTT. Protein product: CASSIKGQLTPPALHF.

The V call is TRBV6-1, the J call TRBJ1-5; D uncertain. V was cut by 0 bases and J by 10 bases, with 13 bases left in between. The CDR3 extends over 14 amino acids. From germline, CDR1 is MNHNS and CDR2 SASEGT. CDR3 in amino acids: CASSEARGKGPQHF. The CDR3 DNA reads as TGTGCCAGCAGTGAAGCACGGGGTAAGGGTCCCCAGCATTTT.

The chain carries TRBV7-8 and TRBJ1-4; TRBD1 aligns across 8 bases. The CDR3 extends over 15 amino acids. V lost 4 bases and J lost 5; bases outside the gene matches: 6. The germline CDR1 and CDR2 sequences are SGHVS and FQNEAQ. The CDR3: CASSSQGARNEKLFF. CDR3 bases: TGTGCCAGCAGCTCGCAGGGGGCCAGGAATGAAAAACTGTTTTTT.

This sequence joins TRBV7-2 and TRBJ2-7; D gene uncertain. Trimming shortened V by 6 bases and J by 3 bases, and 18 bases separated the two germline ends. The germline V gene encodes CDR1 SGHTA and CDR2 FQGNSA. This CDR3 contains 15 residues. The CDR3 DNA is TGTGCCAGCAGTCCTGGACCCCGCGGTCTCTACGAGCAGTACGTC. Translated, it gives CASSPGPRGLYEQYV.

This clone was found once. This rearrangement joins TRBV7-3 to TRBJ1-1, with a possible D match to TRBD1 (5 bases). The CDR3 has 11 residues. CDR1 is SGHTA, CDR2 FQGTGA, per germline. V lost 6 bases, J lost 5 bases, and 7 bases lay in between. Written as DNA, the CDR3 is TGTGCCAGCAGAGGGGCTACTGAAGCTTTCTTT. Its translation: CASRGATEAFF.

The CDR3 sequence is CASSRDGRTDTQYF. In nucleotides, the CDR3 is TGCGCCAGCAGCCGGGACGGTCGCACAGATACGCAGTATTTT. The chain carries TRBV5-1 and TRBJ2-3; D assignment may be TRBD1 or TRBD2 (5 bases each). The CDR3 covers 14 residues. Trimming pared 4 bases from V and 1 base from J, leaving 10 bases between. Germline values: CDR1 SGHRS, CDR2 YFSETQ.

V and J are TRBV20-1 and TRBJ2-1, with 7 bases lining up with TRBD2. The CDR3 sequence is 11 residues long. V dropped 5 bases and J dropped 5; count of bases not matched to a gene: 0. Germline V lookup: CDR1 DFQATT, CDR2 SNEGSKA (reference sequence). The CDR3 spells CSARGDNEQFF. CDR3 DNA sequence: TGCAGTGCTCGGGGGGACAATGAGCAGTTCTTC.

The chain employs TRBV27 and TRBJ2-5; a possible D gene is TRBD1 (5 bases). CDR1 is MNHEY, CDR2 SMNVEV, per germline (reference sequence). V lost 8 bases and J lost 0, with 10 bases in between. This CDR3 has 13 residues. Here the CDR3 reads CASASGNQETQYF. DNA for the CDR3: TGTGCCAGCGCCTCAGGGAACCAAGAGACCCAGTACTTC.

As DNA, the CDR3 is TGTGCCAGCAGACTGGATCATAATGAAAAACTGTTTTTT. Translating gives CASRLDHNEKLFF. V gene TRBV6-4 combines with J gene TRBJ1-4; unclear D gene. This CDR3 comprises 13 residues. V lost 6 bases and J lost 4, with 9 bases in between. Germline-derived CDR1 and CDR2 are MRHNA and SNTAGT.

The chain's CDR3 is CASSVAAYTGELFF. The DNA of the CDR3 is TGTGCCAGCAGCGTAGCGGCTTACACCGGGGAGCTGTTTTTT. This chain links TRBV9 with TRBJ2-2; D unclear. Trimming removed 0 bases at V and 3 bases at J, with 6 bases between. The CDR3 consists of 14 residues. The V gene's germline CDR1 is SGDLS and CDR2 YYNGEE.

This chain links TRBV5-1 with TRBJ2-2; TRBD2 agrees at 7 bases. J lost 0 bases, V lost 7 bases, and 6 bases had no gene match. This CDR3 has 15 amino acids. Germline-derived CDR1 and CDR2 are SGHRS and YFSETQ. CDR3 sequence reads: CASVSGVANTGELFF. For the CDR3, the DNA is TGCGCCAGCGTCAGCGGGGTGGCGAACACCGGGGAGCTGTTTTTT.

This clone was counted a single time. V usage is TRBV2 and J usage is TRBJ2-7; D remains ambiguous. CDR1 is SNHLY, CDR2 FYNNEI, per germline. CDR3 length: 13 residues. The V and J ends lost 6 bases and 3 bases respectively, with 12 bases between them. CDR3 in DNA: TGTGCCAGCAGCGACCGGCCACGCTACGAGCAGTACTTC. Encoded protein: CASSDRPRYEQYF.

The chain links TRBV13 to TRBJ2-1; 9 bases line up with TRBD2. Germline values: CDR1 PRHDT, CDR2 FYEKMQ (reference sequence). V lost 2 bases, J lost 7 bases, and 12 bases stayed unmatched. This CDR3 contains 17 residues. CDR3 amino acids: CASSLRSGTSRPNEQFF. The CDR3 nucleotides read TGTGCCAGCAGCTTACGATCCGGGACTAGCAGACCGAATGAGCAGTTCTTC.

In its sample, this clone was seen a few times. CDR3 protein: CASSVGTANSPLHF. CDR3 sequence (DNA): TGTGCCAGTAGTGTCGGGACGGCCAATTCACCCCTCCACTTT. The chain recombines TRBV19 with TRBJ1-6; tentatively, D is TRBD1 (5 bases). The CDR3 runs to 14 residues. V was pared by 5 bases and J by 7 bases, with 12 bases between. The germline V gene has CDR1 LNHDA and CDR2 SQIVND (reference sequence).

V and J are TRBV2 and TRBJ1-2, with no clear D. Germline lookup yields CDR1 SNHLY and CDR2 FYNNEI. The germline V and J ends were trimmed by 5 bases and 2 bases, with 6 bases remaining between them. The CDR3 is 12 amino acids. The chain's CDR3 is CASSLENYGYTF. CDR3 nucleotides: TGTGCCAGCAGTTTAGAGAACTATGGCTACACCTTC.

The V and J genes are TRBV27 and TRBJ1-5, with D hard to call. Germline loops: CDR1 MNHEY, CDR2 SMNVEV (reference sequence). V lost 1 base and J lost 4, with 11 bases in between. The CDR3 loop spans 15 amino acids. In DNA, the CDR3 is TGTGCCAGCAGTTTATGGGGAGGTTCGAATCAGCCCCAGCATTTT. It translates to CASSLWGGSNQPQHF.

The CDR3 sequence is CASSQEGQGLWFNEQFF. CDR3 nucleotides: TGTGCCAGCAGCCAAGAGGGGCAGGGTCTATGGTTCAATGAGCAGTTCTTC. The chain has TRBV4-2 and TRBJ2-1; D may be TRBD1 (5 bases). Germline V gene lookup returns CDR1 LGHNA and CDR2 YNFKEQ. The CDR3 totals 17 residues. V was shortened by 0 bases and J by 6 bases, with 18 bases between the two germline ends.

Remarks on this clone: Additional DNA sequences in this sample encode the identical CDR3. The rearrangement joins TRBV6-1 to TRBJ1-5; D not resolved. Germline V gene lookup returns CDR1 MNHNS and CDR2 SASEGT. Trimming took off 4 bases at V and 1 base at J, with 8 bases between the two ends. The CDR3 totals 14 residues. CDR3 amino acids: CASSGAGSNQPQHF. CDR3 in DNA: TGTGCCAGCAGTGGCGCGGGCAGCAATCAGCCCCAGCATTTT.